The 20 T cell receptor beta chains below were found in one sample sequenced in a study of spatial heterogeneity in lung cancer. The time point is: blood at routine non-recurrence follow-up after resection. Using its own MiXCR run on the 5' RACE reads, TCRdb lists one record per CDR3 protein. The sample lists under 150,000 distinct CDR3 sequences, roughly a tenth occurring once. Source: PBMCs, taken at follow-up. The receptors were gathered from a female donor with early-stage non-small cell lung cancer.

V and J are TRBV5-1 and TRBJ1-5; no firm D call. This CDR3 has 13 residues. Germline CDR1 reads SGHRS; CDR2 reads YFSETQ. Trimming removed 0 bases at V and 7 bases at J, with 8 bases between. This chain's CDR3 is CASSLASDQPQHF. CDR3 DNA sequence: TGCGCCAGCAGCTTGGCAAGCGACCAGCCCCAGCATTTT.

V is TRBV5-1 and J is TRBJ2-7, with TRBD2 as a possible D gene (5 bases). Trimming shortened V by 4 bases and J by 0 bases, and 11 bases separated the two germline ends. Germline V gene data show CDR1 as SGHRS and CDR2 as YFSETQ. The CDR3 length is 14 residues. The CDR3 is CASSQRTGSYEQYF. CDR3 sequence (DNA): TGCGCCAGCAGCCAAAGGACTGGCTCCTACGAGCAGTACTTC.

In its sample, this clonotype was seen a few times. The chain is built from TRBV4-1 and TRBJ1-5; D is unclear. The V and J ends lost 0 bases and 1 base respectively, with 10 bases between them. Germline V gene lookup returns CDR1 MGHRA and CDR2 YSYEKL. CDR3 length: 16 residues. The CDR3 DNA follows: TGCGCCAGCAGCCAAGACTGGAGGGCCAGCAATCAGCCCCAGCATTTT. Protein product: CASSQDWRASNQPQHF.

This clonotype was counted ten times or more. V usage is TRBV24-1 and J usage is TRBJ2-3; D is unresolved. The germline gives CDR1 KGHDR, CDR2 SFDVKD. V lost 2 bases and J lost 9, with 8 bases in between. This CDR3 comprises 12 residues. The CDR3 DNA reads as TGTGCCACCAGTGATTCCAAGTTGACGCAGTATTTT. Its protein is CATSDSKLTQYF.

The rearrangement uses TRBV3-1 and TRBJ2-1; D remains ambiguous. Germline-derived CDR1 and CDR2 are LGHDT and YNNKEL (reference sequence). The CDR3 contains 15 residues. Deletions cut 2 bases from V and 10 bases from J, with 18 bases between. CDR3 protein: CASSQYGQYSYEQFF. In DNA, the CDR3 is TGTGCCAGCAGCCAATATGGTCAATATTCATACGAGCAGTTCTTC.

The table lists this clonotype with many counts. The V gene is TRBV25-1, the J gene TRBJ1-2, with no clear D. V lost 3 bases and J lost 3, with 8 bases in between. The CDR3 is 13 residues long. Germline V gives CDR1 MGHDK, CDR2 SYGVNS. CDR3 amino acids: CASSDRWDYGYTF. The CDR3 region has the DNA TGTGCCAGCAGTGACAGGTGGGACTATGGCTACACCTTC.

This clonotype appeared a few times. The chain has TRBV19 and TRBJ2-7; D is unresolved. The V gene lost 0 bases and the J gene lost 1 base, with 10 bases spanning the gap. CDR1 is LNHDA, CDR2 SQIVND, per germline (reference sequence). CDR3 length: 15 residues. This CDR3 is CASSIDRWRSYEQYF. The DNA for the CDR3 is TGTGCCAGTAGTATAGATCGCTGGCGTTCCTACGAGCAGTACTTC.

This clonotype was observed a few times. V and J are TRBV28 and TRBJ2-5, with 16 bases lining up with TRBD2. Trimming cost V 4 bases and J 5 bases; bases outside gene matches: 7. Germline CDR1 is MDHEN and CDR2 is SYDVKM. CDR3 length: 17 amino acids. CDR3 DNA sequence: TGTGCCAGCAGTTCCGGGACTAGCGGGAGGGCCATGGAGACCCAGTACTTC. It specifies CASSSGTSGRAMETQYF.

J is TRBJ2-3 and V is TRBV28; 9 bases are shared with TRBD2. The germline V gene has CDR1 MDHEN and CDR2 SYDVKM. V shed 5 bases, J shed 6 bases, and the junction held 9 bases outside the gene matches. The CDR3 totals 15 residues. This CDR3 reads CASSPAIAGADTQYF. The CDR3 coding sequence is TGTGCCAGCAGTCCCGCTATAGCGGGAGCGGATACGCAGTATTTT.

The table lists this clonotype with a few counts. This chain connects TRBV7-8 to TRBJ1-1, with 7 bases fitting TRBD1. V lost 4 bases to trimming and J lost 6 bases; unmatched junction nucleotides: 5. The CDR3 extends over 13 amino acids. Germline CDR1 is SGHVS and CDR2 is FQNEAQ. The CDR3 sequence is CASSSYRGAEAFF. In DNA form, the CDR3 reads TGTGCCAGCAGCTCTTACAGGGGAGCTGAAGCTTTCTTT.

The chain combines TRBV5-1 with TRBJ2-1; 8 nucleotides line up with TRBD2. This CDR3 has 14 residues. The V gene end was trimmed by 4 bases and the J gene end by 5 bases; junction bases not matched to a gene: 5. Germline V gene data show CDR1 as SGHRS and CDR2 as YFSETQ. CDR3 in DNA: TGCGCCAGCAGCCCCAGCGGGAGTCACAATGAGCAGTTCTTC. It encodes CASSPSGSHNEQFF.

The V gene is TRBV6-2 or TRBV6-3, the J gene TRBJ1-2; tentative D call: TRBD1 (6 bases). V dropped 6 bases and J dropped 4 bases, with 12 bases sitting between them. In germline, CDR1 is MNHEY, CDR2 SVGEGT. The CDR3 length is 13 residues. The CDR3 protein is CASRSTGTYGYTF. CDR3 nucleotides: TGTGCCAGCAGATCCACAGGGACCTATGGCTACACCTTC.

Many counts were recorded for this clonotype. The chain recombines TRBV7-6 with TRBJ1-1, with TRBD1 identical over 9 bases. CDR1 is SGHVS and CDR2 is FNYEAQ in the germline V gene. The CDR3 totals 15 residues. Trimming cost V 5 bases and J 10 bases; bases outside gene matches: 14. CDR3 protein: CASSQGTGKGAGAFF. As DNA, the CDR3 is TGTGCCAGCAGCCAGGGGACAGGGAAGGGGGCAGGAGCTTTCTTT.

The CDR3 DNA sequence: TGTGCCACCAGTGAGGCAACAGGGAAGAATGAGCAGTTCTTC. This sequence encodes CATSEATGKNEQFF. This chain uses TRBV24-1 with TRBJ2-1; tentatively, D is TRBD1 (6 bases). The CDR3 is made up of 14 amino acids. Germline V gives CDR1 KGHDR, CDR2 SFDVKD. Between the trimmed V and J ends, which lost 4 bases and 7 bases, there was a span of 13 bases.

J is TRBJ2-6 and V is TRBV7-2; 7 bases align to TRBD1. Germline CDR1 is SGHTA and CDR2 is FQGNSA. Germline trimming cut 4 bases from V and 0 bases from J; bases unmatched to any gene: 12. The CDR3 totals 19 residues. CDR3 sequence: CASSSNPGTAFSGANVLTF. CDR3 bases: TGTGCCAGCAGCTCTAATCCCGGGACAGCCTTCTCTGGGGCCAACGTCCTGACTTTC.

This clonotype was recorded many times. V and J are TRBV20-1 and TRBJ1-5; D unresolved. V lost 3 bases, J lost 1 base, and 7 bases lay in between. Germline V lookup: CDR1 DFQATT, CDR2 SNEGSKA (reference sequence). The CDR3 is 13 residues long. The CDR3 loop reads CSARGTSNQPQHF. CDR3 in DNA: TGCAGTGCTAGGGGAACGAGCAATCAGCCCCAGCATTTT.

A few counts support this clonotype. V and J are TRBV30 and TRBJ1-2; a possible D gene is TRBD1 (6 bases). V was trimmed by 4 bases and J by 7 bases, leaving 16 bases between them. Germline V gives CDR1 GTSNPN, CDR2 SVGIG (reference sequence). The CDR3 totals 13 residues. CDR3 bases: TGTGCCTGGACCAGGGGACCTGGGGCTGGCTACACCTTC. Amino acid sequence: CAWTRGPGAGYTF.

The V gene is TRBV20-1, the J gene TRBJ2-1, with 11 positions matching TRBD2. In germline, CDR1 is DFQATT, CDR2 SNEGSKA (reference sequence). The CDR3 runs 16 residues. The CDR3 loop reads CSGVGEILAGASEQFF. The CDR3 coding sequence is TGCAGCGGCGTAGGGGAGATACTAGCGGGAGCGAGTGAGCAGTTCTTC.

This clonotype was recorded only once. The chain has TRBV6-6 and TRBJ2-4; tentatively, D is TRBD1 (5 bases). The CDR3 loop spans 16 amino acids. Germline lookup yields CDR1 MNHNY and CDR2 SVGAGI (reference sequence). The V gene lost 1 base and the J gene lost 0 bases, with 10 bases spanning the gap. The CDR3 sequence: CASSYLDKLAKNIQYF. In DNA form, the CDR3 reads TGTGCCAGCAGTTACTTGGACAAACTAGCCAAAAACATTCAGTACTTC.

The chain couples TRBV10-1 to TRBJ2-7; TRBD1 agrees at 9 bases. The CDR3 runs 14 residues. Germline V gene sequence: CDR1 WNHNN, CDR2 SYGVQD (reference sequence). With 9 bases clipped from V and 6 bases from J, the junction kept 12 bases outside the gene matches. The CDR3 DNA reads TGCGCCAGTGAAGTAAACAGGGGGCGCGGCGAGCAGTACTTC. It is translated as CASEVNRGRGEQYF.